A selection of T cell receptor beta chains follows, all from one sample in a study of shared clonotypes between healthy human individuals. Produced via immunoSEQ multiplex PCR; TCRdb's table is partial and in-frame only. Of 850,000 to 1,100,000 clones listed, 70% to 80% were seen once; the top ten hold almost 0.9%. Sequencing used memory CD4+ T cells from PBMCs. The origin of the receptors is a man between 18 and 35 years old in good health. Some clones in this sample may be carry-over from other donors' samples. CDR3s include the opening cysteine and the closing phenylalanine or tryptophan. A D gene is named only where the DNA matches it firmly. Some rows have no size entry. The others give once, few or many, or a class for an expanded clone.

d_gene: NA; v_gene: TRBV14; abundance: NA; j_gene: TRBJ1-1; CDR3nt: TGTGCCAGCAGCCAGGGGGCTTGGAACACTGAAGCTTTCTTT; CDR3aa: CASSQGAWNTEAFF
d_gene: TRBD1; v_gene: TRBV6-5; abundance: NA; j_gene: TRBJ1-2; CDR3nt: TGTGCCACCCTCGGGACAGGCCGCTCCTATGGCTACACCTTC; CDR3aa: CATLGTGRSYGYTF
d_gene: NA; v_gene: TRBV5-1; abundance: NA; j_gene: TRBJ2-2; CDR3nt: TGCGCCAGCAGCTTGGGAGCCAGGGGTGTCGGGGAGCTGTTTTTT; CDR3aa: CASSLGARGVGELFF
d_gene: NA; v_gene: TRBV7-3; abundance: NA; j_gene: TRBJ1-1; CDR3nt: TGTGCCAGCAGCCTAGGAATGAACACTGAAGCTTTCTTT; CDR3aa: CASSLGMNTEAFF
d_gene: NA; v_gene: TRBV11-2; abundance: NA; j_gene: TRBJ2-1; CDR3nt: TGTGCCAGCAGCCCCGGACCGATTCCCACCGAAGGCAATGAGCAGTTCTTC; CDR3aa: CASSPGPIPTEGNEQFF
d_gene: NA; v_gene: TRBV27; abundance: once; j_gene: TRBJ1-1; CDR3nt: TGTGCCACCAGACGACCCCAGAACGCTGAAGCTTTCTTT; CDR3aa: CATRRPQNAEAFF
d_gene: NA; v_gene: TRBV18; abundance: NA; j_gene: TRBJ1-2; CDR3nt: TGTGCCAGCTCACCAGGGGAGGTGGGATATGGCTACACCTTC; CDR3aa: CASSPGEVGYGYTF
d_gene: NA; v_gene: TRBV6-1; abundance: NA; j_gene: TRBJ2-7; CDR3nt: TGTGCCAGCCCCACCGTCGGGGGCGGGAGAGAAGAGCAGTACTTC; CDR3aa: CASPTVGGGREEQYF
d_gene: TRBD1; v_gene: TRBV14; abundance: NA; j_gene: TRBJ2-1; CDR3nt: TGTGCCAGCAGCCGACGATCGGGGACAGGCGAGTACAATGAGCAGTTCTTC; CDR3aa: CASSRRSGTGEYNEQFF
d_gene: NA; v_gene: TRBV5-1; abundance: NA; j_gene: TRBJ2-7; CDR3nt: TGCGCCAGCAGCTTGGCGGGATGGACAGACTCCTACGAGCAGTACTTC; CDR3aa: CASSLAGWTDSYEQYF
d_gene: TRBD1; v_gene: TRBV30; abundance: NA; j_gene: TRBJ1-2; CDR3nt: TGTGCCTGGAACATAGGGGACAGGGCTAACTATGGCTACACCTTC; CDR3aa: CAWNIGDRANYGYTF
d_gene: NA; v_gene: TRBV5-1; abundance: NA; j_gene: TRBJ2-7; CDR3nt: TGCGCCAGCAGCTTGGCCACCCTAGCCGGCGAGCAGTACTTC; CDR3aa: CASSLATLAGEQYF
d_gene: NA; v_gene: TRBV6-1; abundance: NA; j_gene: TRBJ2-7; CDR3nt: TGTGCCAGCACTCGGAGGGACGGAGCCTACGAGCAGTACTTC; CDR3aa: CASTRRDGAYEQYF
d_gene: TRBD1; v_gene: TRBV18; abundance: few; j_gene: TRBJ1-1; CDR3nt: TGTGCCAGCCAGCAGGGGGCTCGCACTGAAGCTTTCTTT; CDR3aa: CASQQGARTEAFF
d_gene: NA; v_gene: TRBV19; abundance: few; j_gene: TRBJ2-7; CDR3nt: TGTGCCACAGAGCACTCCTACGAGCAGTACTTC; CDR3aa: CATEHSYEQYF
d_gene: TRBD1; v_gene: TRBV29-1; abundance: NA; j_gene: TRBJ2-5; CDR3nt: TGCAGCGCCTACAGGGGGGAAGAGACCCAGTACTTC; CDR3aa: CSAYRGEETQYF
d_gene: NA; v_gene: TRBV5-6; abundance: NA; j_gene: TRBJ2-3; CDR3nt: TGTGCCAGCAGGACCTTTGGCACAGATACGCAGTATTTT; CDR3aa: CASRTFGTDTQYF
d_gene: NA; v_gene: TRBV4-2; abundance: NA; j_gene: TRBJ2-2; CDR3nt: TGTGCCAGCAGACGACAGGTCACCACCGGGGAGCTGTTTTTT; CDR3aa: CASRRQVTTGELFF
d_gene: TRBD1; v_gene: TRBV4-1; abundance: NA; j_gene: TRBJ1-4; CDR3nt: TGCGCCAGCAGCCACACCCAGGGGGATGAAAAACTGTTTTTT; CDR3aa: CASSHTQGDEKLFF
d_gene: TRBD1; v_gene: TRBV6-6; abundance: NA; j_gene: TRBJ2-3; CDR3nt: TGTGCCAGCAGCCCCGGACAGGGCACAGATACGCAGTATTTT; CDR3aa: CASSPGQGTDTQYF
d_gene: NA; v_gene: TRBV2; abundance: NA; j_gene: TRBJ1-2; CDR3nt: TGTGCCAGCAGTGAGAGCCAGAACTATGGCTACACCTTC; CDR3aa: CASSESQNYGYTF
d_gene: NA; v_gene: TRBV11-3; abundance: NA; j_gene: TRBJ1-4; CDR3nt: TGTGCCAGCAGCTCCAGAGGGGCTGCAACTAATGAAAAACTGTTTTTT; CDR3aa: CASSSRGAATNEKLFF
d_gene: TRBD2; v_gene: TRBV30; abundance: NA; j_gene: TRBJ2-4; CDR3nt: TGTGCCTGGAGTGGTAAGGGCGGGAGCATTCAGTACTTC; CDR3aa: CAWSGKGGSIQYF
d_gene: TRBD2; v_gene: TRBV10-3; abundance: NA; j_gene: TRBJ2-5; CDR3nt: TGTGCCATCAGTGAAGGACTAGCGGGAGGGGAAGAGACCCAGTACTTC; CDR3aa: CAISEGLAGGEETQYF
d_gene: NA; v_gene: TRBV2; abundance: NA; j_gene: TRBJ2-1; CDR3nt: TGTGCCAGCTGTGCGGGTCTCTACAATGAGCAGTTCTTC; CDR3aa: CASCAGLYNEQFF
d_gene: NA; v_gene: TRBV29-1; abundance: many; j_gene: TRBJ2-3; CDR3nt: TGCAGCGTTGAATCTTGGGACCGCACAGATACGCAGTATTTT; CDR3aa: CSVESWDRTDTQYF
d_gene: TRBD2; v_gene: TRBV7-8; abundance: NA; j_gene: TRBJ2-7; CDR3nt: TGTGCCAGCAGCATCGGGGGACTACGTTCCGAGCAGTACTTC; CDR3aa: CASSIGGLRSEQYF
d_gene: NA; v_gene: TRBV28; abundance: NA; j_gene: TRBJ1-2; CDR3nt: TGTGCCAGCAGTTTAGGGGGCGGGACTAACTATGGCTACACCTTC; CDR3aa: CASSLGGGTNYGYTF
d_gene: NA; v_gene: TRBV7-9; abundance: NA; j_gene: TRBJ1-4; CDR3nt: TGTGCCAGCAGCTTAAGGCAGGGCACTGAAAAACTGTTTTTT; CDR3aa: CASSLRQGTEKLFF
d_gene: NA; v_gene: TRBV28; abundance: NA; j_gene: TRBJ2-7; CDR3nt: TGTGCCAGCAGTTTCTCGTCCCCCGGAGCAGGGAGCTCCTACGAGCAGTACTTC; CDR3aa: CASSFSSPGAGSSYEQYF
d_gene: NA; v_gene: TRBV7-3; abundance: NA; j_gene: TRBJ2-3; CDR3nt: TGTGCCAGCAGCCCCACCCCTTTAGCGGGCACAGATACGCAGTATTTT; CDR3aa: CASSPTPLAGTDTQYF
d_gene: NA; v_gene: TRBV4-3; abundance: NA; j_gene: TRBJ2-1; CDR3nt: TGCGCCAGCAGCCAAGAAGAGGGTGAGCAGTTCTTC; CDR3aa: CASSQEEGEQFF
d_gene: TRBD2; v_gene: TRBV15; abundance: many; j_gene: TRBJ2-2; CDR3nt: TGTGCCACCGAACCGACTAGCCGGAACACCGGGGAGCTGTTTTTT; CDR3aa: CATEPTSRNTGELFF
d_gene: TRBD1; v_gene: TRBV2; abundance: NA; j_gene: TRBJ1-1; CDR3nt: TGTGCCAGCAGTGTAATAGGGACAGGGAGTACTGAAGCTTTCTTT; CDR3aa: CASSVIGTGSTEAFF
d_gene: NA; v_gene: TRBV28; abundance: NA; j_gene: TRBJ1-5; CDR3nt: TGTGCCAGCAGTGCAATACGGGGTGGGGATAGGCTCCCTAAGGGAGCCCAGCATTTT; CDR3aa: CASSAIRGGDRLPKGAQHF
d_gene: TRBD2; v_gene: TRBV7-2; abundance: NA; j_gene: TRBJ2-5; CDR3nt: TGTGCCAGCAGCACCCGGACTAGCGGCCGATGGGCCCAAGAGACCCAGTACTTC; CDR3aa: CASSTRTSGRWAQETQYF
d_gene: TRBD2; v_gene: TRBV4-1; abundance: many; j_gene: TRBJ2-3; CDR3nt: TGCGCTTCCGGGCCAAAGCGGGAGGTGGCGGATACGCAGTATTTT; CDR3aa: CASGPKREVADTQYF
d_gene: NA; v_gene: TRBV11-3; abundance: few; j_gene: TRBJ1-1; CDR3nt: TGTGCCAGCAGCTTAGGGGGGTTGAACACTGAAGCTTTCTTT; CDR3aa: CASSLGGLNTEAFF
d_gene: NA; v_gene: TRBV9; abundance: few; j_gene: TRBJ1-2; CDR3nt: TGTGCCAGCAGCGGGCGGGTCGGAGGCTACACCTTC; CDR3aa: CASSGRVGGYTF
d_gene: TRBD1; v_gene: TRBV5-6; abundance: NA; j_gene: TRBJ1-1; CDR3nt: TGTGCCCAGGGACAGGGTGGCACTGAAGCTTTCTTT; CDR3aa: CAQGQGGTEAFF
d_gene: TRBD1; v_gene: TRBV5-4; abundance: few; j_gene: TRBJ1-2; CDR3nt: TGTGCCAGCAGCCCTCGGGGACAGGGGGCATCGGGCTACACCTTC; CDR3aa: CASSPRGQGASGYTF
d_gene: NA; v_gene: TRBV19; abundance: NA; j_gene: TRBJ2-7; CDR3nt: TGTGCCAGTAGCCCGAGCGGACAGAACTACGAGCAGTACTTC; CDR3aa: CASSPSGQNYEQYF
d_gene: NA; v_gene: TRBV30; abundance: NA; j_gene: TRBJ2-1; CDR3nt: TGTGCCTGGAGTCCCCAGCCCCCTAGGGGGCAGTTCTTC; CDR3aa: CAWSPQPPRGQFF
d_gene: NA; v_gene: TRBV6-5; abundance: NA; j_gene: TRBJ2-7; CDR3nt: TGTGCCAGCAGTTACGACTCTGGCTTGGAGCAGTACTTC; CDR3aa: CASSYDSGLEQYF
d_gene: TRBD2; v_gene: TRBV12-5; abundance: NA; j_gene: TRBJ2-3; CDR3nt: TGTGCTAGTGGTTCCCGACCGGGACTAGCGGGTCTCTCGACAGATACGCAGTATTTT; CDR3aa: CASGSRPGLAGLSTDTQYF
d_gene: NA; v_gene: TRBV6-1; abundance: NA; j_gene: TRBJ2-3; CDR3nt: TGTGCCAGCACCCTTTTCGTAGATACGCAGTATTTT; CDR3aa: CASTLFVDTQYF
d_gene: NA; v_gene: TRBV30; abundance: NA; j_gene: TRBJ1-3; CDR3nt: TGTGCCTGGAGTTTCGCTGGCGGAAACACCATATATTTT; CDR3aa: CAWSFAGGNTIYF
d_gene: TRBD2; v_gene: TRBV29-1; abundance: NA; j_gene: TRBJ2-4; CDR3nt: TGCAGCGTTAGTGCGGGAGTTATCAAAAACATTCAGTACTTC; CDR3aa: CSVSAGVIKNIQYF
d_gene: TRBD2; v_gene: TRBV5-1; abundance: NA; j_gene: TRBJ2-5; CDR3nt: TGCGCCAGCGTAAAGGATAGCGGGAGGGCTTCAGAGACCCAGTACTTC; CDR3aa: CASVKDSGRASETQYF
d_gene: NA; v_gene: TRBV7-6; abundance: NA; j_gene: TRBJ2-1; CDR3nt: TGTGCCAGCAGCTTAGTACGGTACAATGAGCAGTTCTTC; CDR3aa: CASSLVRYNEQFF